Below are 9 T cell receptor beta chains sequenced from a single sample in a study of regulatory T cells in long-lasting Graves disease. Through Arm-PCR of CDR3 regions and iRepertoire HTBI primers, TCR beta libraries were built. From the multiplex PCR reads, TCRdb called clonotypes with MiXCR, one entry per CDR3 protein. The sample yields a few hundred thousand distinct CDR3 sequences, approximately 13% seen once. Time point meaning: newly diagnosed GD, antithyroid drugs for less than 3 months. PBMCs were the source of the RNA used for TCR sequencing. In addition, the sample was reused for a study of T cells in Graves' hyperthyroidism and ophthalmopathy.

The sequences come from peripheral blood mononuclear cells (PBMCs), collected at new diagnosis, from a patient treated with antithyroid drugs. The receptor set was obtained from a young man with Graves disease.

This clonotype was seen ten or more times. V gene TRBV7-9 combines with J gene TRBJ2-7, with 10 bases matching TRBD2. There are 16 residues in the CDR3. Germline V gene data show CDR1 as SEHNR and CDR2 as FQNEAQ (reference sequence). The ends lost 3 bases at V and 1 base at J; junction bases unmatched: 6. The CDR3 nucleotides read TGTGCCAGCAGCTTCGCCGGGACTAGCGAATCCTACGAGCAGTACTTC. It specifies CASSFAGTSESYEQYF.

In this sample, this clonotype turned up many times. The rearrangement links TRBV10-3 to TRBJ2-1; D may be TRBD1 (6 bases). The V and J ends lost 11 bases and 3 bases respectively, with 14 bases between them. CDR3 length equals 13 residues. Germline V gives CDR1 ENHRY, CDR2 SYGVKD. The CDR3 sequence is CASALGGYNEQFF. The CDR3 nucleotides are TGTGCCTCCGCACTAGGGGGCTACAATGAGCAGTTCTTC.

In regard to this clonotype: It may be a read error: a sequence one base away is much more abundant. The V call is TRBV12-3 or TRBV12-4, the J call TRBJ2-1, with 7 bases aligning to TRBD2. The V segment lost 6 bases and the J segment 8 bases; nucleotides outside the gene matches: 13. The CDR3 runs 15 residues. The CDR3 DNA sequence: TGTGCCAGCAGCATTGGACTAGTGGGAACCCATGAGCAGTTCTTC. Protein product: CASSIGLVGTHEQFF.

The genes are TRBV5-1 and TRBJ2-2; the D gene is possibly TRBD2 (5 bases). V dropped 4 bases and J dropped 5 bases, with 9 bases sitting between them. The CDR3 spans 13 residues. In germline, CDR1 is SGHRS, CDR2 YFSETQ. For the CDR3, the DNA is TGCGCCAGCAGCGGGGAGTCGACCGGGGAGCTGTTTTTT. Protein: CASSGESTGELFF.

The table lists this clonotype with a few counts. The chain couples TRBV19 to TRBJ2-4; TRBD2 matches at 7 bases. Germline V gives CDR1 LNHDA, CDR2 SQIVND (reference sequence). CDR3 length equals 17 residues. The junction had 13 bases not matched to a gene; V was cut back by 3 bases and J by 5 bases. The CDR3: CASSMGGYNPFENIQYF. The DNA for the CDR3 is TGTGCCAGTAGTATGGGGGGGTATAATCCTTTCGAAAACATTCAGTACTTC.

The gene calls are TRBV7-9 and TRBJ2-1; TRBD1 might be the D (5 bases). The CDR3 extends over 17 amino acids. From germline, CDR1 is SEHNR and CDR2 FQNEAQ (reference sequence). V was pared by 5 bases and J by 2 bases, with 19 bases between. The CDR3 DNA sequence: TGTGCCAGCAGCCCCGAGGATGCAGACAGAGCCTACAATGAGCAGTTCTTC. It is translated as CASSPEDADRAYNEQFF.

This clonotype was counted at least ten times. This sequence joins TRBV5-1 and TRBJ2-1; 9 bases map to TRBD1. V gave up 1 base and J gave up 7 bases; unmatched junction bases: 6. The CDR3 sequence is 15 residues long. Germline CDR1 and CDR2: SGHRS and YFSETQ. Here the CDR3 reads CASSLPGDRGNEQFF. CDR3 sequence (DNA): TGCGCCAGCAGCTTGCCGGGAGACAGGGGGAATGAGCAGTTCTTC.

This clonotype was picked up many times. The rearrangement uses TRBV2 and TRBJ2-1, with D perhaps assigned TRBD1 or TRBD2 (6 bases each). Germline values: CDR1 SNHLY, CDR2 FYNNEI. The CDR3 has 15 residues. V was shortened by 3 bases and J by 6 bases, with 15 bases between the two germline ends. As DNA, the CDR3 is TGTGCCAGCAGTGAGGAGGGGGGCCCGGGCAATGAGCAGTTCTTC. Its protein is CASSEEGGPGNEQFF.

This clonotype was found a few times. The chain joins TRBV18 to TRBJ2-7; D gene ambiguous. V lost 5 bases and J 0 bases, leaving 11 bases between the germline ends. Per the germline V gene, CDR1 is KGHSH and CDR2 is LQKENI. The CDR3 covers 14 residues. CDR3 in DNA: TGTGCCAGCTCAGGAAGGGCCGGCTCCTACGAGCAGTACTTC. It codes for CASSGRAGSYEQYF.